These T cell receptor beta chains were read from a single sample in a study of T cells in Graves' hyperthyroidism and ophthalmopathy. TCRdb itself ran the multiplex PCR reads through MiXCR, one entry per CDR3 protein. The repertoire holds roughly 500,000 distinct CDR3 sequences, with 35% to 55% as singletons. The sample consisted of peripheral blood or thyroid tissue (not recorded which). Receptors were obtained from an adult woman with Graves' disease, either hyperthyroidism or ophthalmopathy (not recorded which). The CDR3 runs from the conserved cysteine through the conserved F or W. The D gene is left open where the match is weak. Expanded clones are given a class, and other clones once, few, many or no size at all.

D	size	V	J	CDR3	DNA
.	.	TRBV20-1	TRBJ1-1	CSARSPSGLSTEAFF	TGCAGTGCTAGATCCCCGTCAGGGTTGAGCACTGAAGCTTTCTTT
.	few	TRBV6-2/TRBV6-3	TRBJ1-2	CAAQGRYYGYTF	TGTGCCGCGCAGGGGAGGTACTATGGCTACACCTTC
.	.	TRBV10-3	TRBJ2-6	CAISEEGISSGANVLTF	TGTGCCATCAGTGAGGAGGGGATCAGCTCTGGGGCCAACGTCCTGACTTTC
TRBD2	few	TRBV29-1	TRBJ2-7	CSVASGGYEQYF	TGCAGCGTTGCTAGCGGGGGATACGAGCAGTACTTC
.	.	TRBV10-3	TRBJ2-6	CAISDWSQGTSGANVLTF	TGTGCCATCAGTGATTGGAGCCAAGGGACATCTGGGGCCAACGTCCTGACTTTC
.	.	TRBV24-1	TRBJ2-5	CASSNGGESQYF	TGTGCCTCATCAAATGGAGGGGAGTCCCAGTACTTC
.	many	TRBV2	TRBJ1-1	CASTPGSAEAFF	TGTGCCAGCACCCCGGGGAGCGCTGAAGCTTTCTTT
TRBD1	many	TRBV6-2/TRBV6-3	TRBJ1-2	CASSYGTGRPGYTF	TGTGCCAGCAGTTATGGGACAGGTCGGCCTGGCTACACCTTC
.	many	TRBV30	TRBJ1-1	CAWSIWGGVRTEAFF	TGTGCCTGGAGTATATGGGGAGGGGTCCGGACTGAAGCTTTCTTT
TRBD1	.	TRBV12-3/TRBV12-4	TRBJ1-5	CASSFGGGGQPQHF	TGTGCCAGCAGTTTCGGAGGAGGGGGCCAGCCCCAGCATTTT
.	few	TRBV29-1	TRBJ2-5	CSVVQGGETQYF	TGCAGCGTTGTTCAGGGAGGCGAGACCCAGTACTTC
.	.	TRBV30	TRBJ2-7	CAWSVSWAYEQYF	TGTGCCTGGAGTGTATCATGGGCCTACGAGCAGTACTTC
.	many	TRBV7-3	TRBJ1-1	CASSLFGDTEAFF	TGTGCCAGCAGCTTGTTCGGGGACACTGAAGCTTTCTTT
.	many	TRBV2	TRBJ2-2	CASRRESTGELFF	TGTGCCAGCCGGAGGGAGAGCACCGGGGAGCTGTTTTTT
TRBD1	many	TRBV11-1	TRBJ2-7	CASSFDREYGEQYF	TGTGCCAGCAGCTTCGACAGGGAGTACGGCGAGCAGTACTTC
TRBD2	few	TRBV6-1	TRBJ2-5	CASSQARGLAGEETQYF	TGTGCCAGCAGCCAAGCTCGAGGACTAGCGGGAGAGGAGACCCAGTACTTC
TRBD1	many	TRBV3-1	TRBJ1-1	CASSQGRTGARAEAFF	TGTGCCAGCAGCCAAGGCCGGACAGGGGCGCGCGCTGAAGCTTTCTTT
.	few	TRBV4-2	TRBJ2-7	CASSQLQMGSDHSEQYF	TGTGCCAGCAGCCAACTCCAAATGGGGTCCGACCATAGCGAGCAGTACTTC
TRBD1	.	TRBV27	TRBJ1-1	CASSLPQGEAFF	TGTGCCAGCAGTTTGCCACAGGGGGAAGCTTTCTTT
.	once	TRBV7-8	TRBJ2-7	CASSLRFGFLSYEQYF	TGTGCCAGCAGCTTAAGATTCGGGTTCCTCTCCTACGAGCAGTACTTC
TRBD1	many	TRBV20-1	TRBJ2-7	CSARPYRGESYEQYF	TGCAGTGCTAGACCTTACAGGGGAGAATCCTACGAGCAGTACTTC
TRBD2	many	TRBV2	TRBJ2-7	CASSEAPGLANSYEQYF	TGTGCCAGCAGTGAAGCGCCGGGACTAGCAAACTCCTACGAGCAGTACTTC
.	.	TRBV10-1	TRBJ2-3	CASSLEGGYTDTQYF	TGCGCCAGCAGTTTAGAAGGCGGGTACACAGATACGCAGTATTTT
.	.	TRBV9	TRBJ2-5	CASSVGGKETQYF	TGTGCCAGCAGCGTAGGTGGTAAAGAGACCCAGTACTTC
TRBD1	few	TRBV28	TRBJ2-7	CATTGTGEEQYF	TGTGCCACTACCGGGACAGGGGAAGAGCAGTACTTC
.	many	TRBV6-1	TRBJ1-1	CASRKTGLTEAFF	TGTGCCAGCAGGAAGACAGGTCTGACTGAAGCTTTCTTT
TRBD1	few	TRBV29-1	TRBJ2-7	CSAKQGSTYEQYF	TGCAGCGCCAAACAGGGGTCAACCTACGAGCAGTACTTC
.	.	TRBV5-1	TRBJ1-4	CASSSRSGSGTEKLFF	TGCGCCAGCAGCAGTCGATCGGGGTCGGGCACTGAAAAACTGTTTTTT
.	many	TRBV5-1	TRBJ2-7	CASRQDGNSYEQYF	TGCGCCAGCAGACAGGACGGGAACTCCTACGAGCAGTACTTC
.	.	TRBV7-8	TRBJ1-2	CASTIRVGHQGSGYTF	TGTGCCAGCACGATTAGGGTGGGTCATCAGGGTTCTGGCTACACCTTC
.	many	TRBV19	TRBJ1-5	CASSIRGGEPQHF	TGTGCCAGTAGTATCAGGGGTGGGGAGCCCCAGCATTTT
TRBD2	many	TRBV6-2/TRBV6-3	TRBJ2-5	CASSRPRLAQETQYF	TGTGCCAGCAGCCGACCGAGACTAGCTCAAGAGACCCAGTACTTC
.	many	TRBV19	TRBJ1-1	CASSPHPRSSNEAFF	TGTGCCAGTAGTCCCCACCCGCGGTCCTCCAATGAAGCTTTCTTT
TRBD1	.	TRBV29-1	TRBJ1-1	CSVDGRDRGHTEAFF	TGCAGCGTTGACGGAAGGGACAGGGGGCACACTGAAGCTTTCTTT
.	.	TRBV7-7	TRBJ2-6	CATATGTISGANVLTF	TGTGCCACCGCCACCGGTACAATCTCTGGGGCCAACGTCCTGACTTTC